This T cell receptor (beta chain) was sequenced during a study of shared clonotypes between healthy human individuals. Overall study context: Used for every donor were three CD4 naive, three CD4 memory, two CD8 naive and one CD8 memory plate.

CD8 cells classed as naive were CD45RO-negative and positively selected for CCR7, excluding terminally differentiated effector memory CD45RA+ cells. CDR3 size: 16 residues. From germline, CDR1 is SGHNT and CDR2 YENEEA. V dropped 1 base and J dropped 5; count of bases not matched to a gene: 6. Only in-frame clones appear in the TCRdb table, and some are missing; sequencing was by immunoSEQ multiplex PCR. This table holds some 800,000 clones, roughly 92% found once. The TCR was taken from a man aged 25-45 years in good health. The sequencing input was naive CD8+ T cells sorted from blood. V usage is TRBV11-3 and J usage is TRBJ2-1; 9 bases are a match to TRBD2. The CDR3 is CASSLGLAGPNNEQFF. The CDR3 DNA is TGTGCCAGCAGCTTAGGGCTAGCGGGGCCTAACAATGAGCAGTTCTTC. Looking up the rest from reference TRBV11-3 and TRBJ2-1 gives the full variable domain: EAGVVQSPRYKIIEKKQPVAFWCNPISGHNTLYWYLQNLGQGPELLIRYENEEAVDDSQLPKDRFSAERLKGVDSTLKIQPAELGDSAVYLCASSLGLAGPNNEQFFGPGTRLTVL.